Listed here are 31 T cell receptor beta chains from one sample, sequenced in a study of blood T cell repertoires in COVID-19. Some clones are missing from TCRdb's copy, which holds only in-frame ones; the method was immunoSEQ multiplex PCR. Here the sample spans roughly 250,000 clones, approximately 85% being singletons. Input material: peripheral blood. These receptors were obtained from a human donor with COVID-19, enrolled during active disease. The donor label of this sample is uncertain.

The V and J genes are TRBV28 and TRBJ2-6; the D gene is possibly TRBD2 (5 bases). Trimming pared 6 bases from V and 0 bases from J, leaving 9 bases between. The CDR3 has 15 amino acids. The V gene's germline CDR1 is MDHEN and CDR2 SYDVKM. The DNA for the CDR3 is TGTGCCAGCAGGACCGCGGGCTCTGGGGCCAACGTCCTGACTTTC. This codes for CASRTAGSGANVLTF.

CDR3 DNA: TGTGCCAGCAGCTTGGCGGGGAGTGGGCCCTATGGCTACACCTTC. Its protein product is CASSLAGSGPYGYTF. The chain couples TRBV5-8 to TRBJ1-2; D is unresolved. From germline, CDR1 is SGHTS and CDR2 YDEGEE. V lost 0 bases and J 4 bases, leaving 13 bases between the germline ends. The CDR3 loop spans 15 amino acids.

The chain joins TRBV19 to TRBJ2-3; the match to TRBD2 covers 10 bases. The germline CDR1 and CDR2 sequences are LNHDA and SQIVND (reference sequence). The CDR3 has 15 residues. V lost 10 bases, J lost 4 bases, and 11 bases stayed unmatched. The CDR3 loop is CATKPLAGVADTQYF. The CDR3 nucleotides read TGTGCCACGAAACCCCTAGCGGGAGTGGCAGATACGCAGTATTTT.

The V gene is TRBV18, the J gene TRBJ2-3; 8 bases are shared with TRBD2. Trimming at V came to 2 bases and at J to 4 bases, leaving 8 bases not matched to a gene. The CDR3 consists of 16 residues. Germline CDR1 is KGHSH and CDR2 is LQKENI. CDR3 protein: CASSPAWAGGPDTQYF. In DNA form, the CDR3 reads TGTGCCAGCTCACCAGCCTGGGCGGGAGGTCCAGATACGCAGTATTTT.

The chain carries TRBV24-1 and TRBJ2-1, with 9 nucleotides matching TRBD2. V gave up 0 bases and J gave up 10 bases; unmatched junction bases: 9. Germline V gives CDR1 KGHDR, CDR2 SFDVKD. The CDR3 contains 16 residues. In nucleotides, the CDR3 is TGTGCCACCAGTGATTTGACGCTAGCGGGAAATAGGGAGCAGTTCTTC. Translated: CATSDLTLAGNREQFF.

The chain recombines TRBV28 with TRBJ2-6; a possible D gene is TRBD1 (5 bases). From germline, CDR1 is MDHEN and CDR2 SYDVKM. Trimming left V 7 bases short and J 4 bases short, with 17 bases between. The CDR3 covers 16 residues. The DNA of the CDR3 is TGTGCCAGCACGGAGACAGTAATGGCCGGGGCCAACGTCCTGACTTTC. Translating it yields CASTETVMAGANVLTF.

This chain uses TRBV28 with TRBJ1-1; maybe TRBD1 (5 bases). The V end lost 6 bases, the J end lost 2 bases, and 10 bases lay between the germline ends. The CDR3 has 13 residues. Germline V lookup: CDR1 MDHEN, CDR2 SYDVKM. The CDR3 region has the DNA TGTGCCAGCAGAAACGGGGGAAACACTGAAGCTTTCTTT. The encoded protein is CASRNGGNTEAFF.

V and J are TRBV6-2 or TRBV6-3 and TRBJ2-4; maybe TRBD1 (5 bases). There are 16 residues in the CDR3. Trimming removed 2 bases at V and 7 bases at J, with 18 bases between. In germline, CDR1 is MNHEY, CDR2 SVGEGT. CDR3 DNA: TGTGCCAGCAGTTACCCCCCCCAACGCCAGGGCAACATTCAGTACTTC. Translating gives CASSYPPQRQGNIQYF.

V is TRBV15 and J is TRBJ1-5; possible D gene TRBD1, 6 bases. Trimming took 5 bases from V and 0 from J, leaving 14 bases between them. The CDR3 contains 16 residues. Germline CDR1 and CDR2: LNHNV and YYDKDF (reference sequence). CDR3 sequence (DNA): TGTGCCACCAGCCGTTTACAGGGATCTAGCAATCAGCCCCAGCATTTT. Protein: CATSRLQGSSNQPQHF.

The chain joins TRBV9 to TRBJ1-4; D perhaps matches TRBD1 (5 bases). Trimming cost V 0 bases and J 8 bases, with 14 bases left between them. This CDR3 comprises 15 residues. Germline V gene data show CDR1 as SGDLS and CDR2 as YYNGEE. CDR3 nucleotides: TGTGCCAGCAGCGTAGGCGTGGCAGGGTGGGAAAAACTGTTTTTT. This encodes CASSVGVAGWEKLFF.

This clone was seen just once. The chain employs TRBV6-5 and TRBJ2-7; D uncertain. Germline loops: CDR1 MNHEY, CDR2 SVGAGI. V was pared by 7 bases and J by 1 base, with 14 bases between. This CDR3 has 14 amino acids. CDR3 protein: CASNSLLKSYEQYF. DNA of the CDR3: TGTGCCAGCAACTCATTGTTGAAATCCTACGAGCAGTACTTC.

DNA for the CDR3: TGTGCCAGCAGCGTAGGCGGGACTCCTTCCTACGAGCAGTACTTC. Translated: CASSVGGTPSYEQYF. This chain joins TRBV9 and TRBJ2-7; the D gene is possibly TRBD2 (6 bases). The CDR3 sequence is 15 residues long. V was pared by 0 bases and J by 1 base, with 11 bases between. Germline V CDR1 and CDR2: SGDLS, YYNGEE.

V gene TRBV2 combines with J gene TRBJ1-1, with D perhaps TRBD1 (5 bases). The CDR3 covers 16 residues. Per germline, CDR1 SNHLY and CDR2 FYNNEI. Trimming took 1 base from V and 0 from J, leaving 12 bases between them. Here the CDR3 reads CASSEGLAGLNTEAFF. In DNA form, the CDR3 reads TGTGCCAGCAGTGAAGGTCTGGCAGGGCTGAACACTGAAGCTTTCTTT. The full variable domain, completed using reference TRBV2 and TRBJ1-1, is EPEVTQTPSHQVTQMGQEVILRCVPISNHLYFYWYRQILGQKVEFLVSFYNNEISEKSEIFDDQFSVERPDGSNFTLKIRSTKLEDSAMYFCASSEGLAGLNTEAFFGQGTRLTVV.

This sequence joins TRBV10-3 and TRBJ1-2; perhaps TRBD1 as D (6 bases). Germline values: CDR1 ENHRY, CDR2 SYGVKD. V shed 3 bases and J shed 7 bases, with 12 bases lying between them. There are 13 residues in the CDR3. The CDR3 protein is CAISEGGGAGYTF. In nucleotides, the CDR3 is TGTGCCATCAGTGAAGGGGGGGGAGCTGGCTACACCTTC.

The chain uses TRBV27 and TRBJ1-6, with 7 bases fitting TRBD1. Germline V gene sequence: CDR1 MNHEY, CDR2 SMNVEV (reference sequence). The CDR3 consists of 15 residues. The junction had 9 bases not matched to a gene; V was cut back by 5 bases and J by 8 bases. The CDR3 region is CASSLGGRGYSPLHF. For the CDR3, the DNA is TGTGCCAGCAGTCTAGGGGGCCGAGGGTATTCACCCCTCCACTTT.

The chain has TRBV9 and TRBJ1-1; tentative D call: TRBD1 (5 bases). Trimming shortened V by 0 bases and J by 0 bases, and 9 bases separated the two germline ends. This CDR3 region has 15 residues. Germline CDR1 is SGDLS and CDR2 is YYNGEE. This CDR3 is CASSVEGRMNTEAFF. The CDR3 DNA sequence: TGTGCCAGCAGCGTAGAGGGGCGCATGAACACTGAAGCTTTCTTT.

The V call is TRBV25-1, the J call TRBJ1-4, with 8 bases lining up with TRBD1. V gave up 2 bases and J gave up 8 bases; unmatched junction bases: 13. The germline gives CDR1 MGHDK, CDR2 SYGVNS. The CDR3 is 17 amino acids. CDR3 coding DNA: TGTGCCAGCAGTGAACAAATAGGACAGGGATCGTGGGAAAAACTGTTTTTT. Residues: CASSEQIGQGSWEKLFF.

The genes are TRBV7-8 and TRBJ2-4; TRBD2 matches at 12 bases. The CDR3 totals 18 residues. V was clipped by 2 bases and J by 3 bases; unmatched bases: 8. CDR1 and CDR2 (germline): SGHVS, FQNEAQ. As DNA, the CDR3 is TGTGCCAGCAGCTTACCCCTCAGGACTAGCGGGAACAAAAACATTCAGTACTTC. Translating it yields CASSLPLRTSGNKNIQYF.

V is TRBV11-3 and J is TRBJ2-1; TRBD1 agrees at 7 bases. CDR1 SGHNT and CDR2 YENEEA come from the germline V gene. This CDR3 has 15 residues. The ends lost 5 bases at V and 7 bases at J; junction bases unmatched: 11. The CDR3: CASSPRQGSENEQFF. DNA for the CDR3: TGTGCCAGCAGCCCGCGACAGGGATCAGAAAATGAGCAGTTCTTC.

V usage is TRBV19 and J usage is TRBJ2-6, with D perhaps TRBD2 (6 bases). The CDR3 is 16 amino acids. Germline CDR1 and CDR2: LNHDA and SQIVND (reference sequence). Trimming stripped 3 bases from V and 4 bases from J, with 13 bases between. As DNA, the CDR3 is TGTGCCAGTAGTATTCGGAGGGCATCCGGGGCCAACGTCCTGACTTTC. Its protein product is CASSIRRASGANVLTF.

Comment on this clone: In the same sample, other DNA sequences code for this CDR3. The CDR3 DNA reads as TGTGCCAGCAGCTTACTTAATTCACCCCTCCACTTT. This encodes CASSLLNSPLHF. The rearrangement uses TRBV7-2 and TRBJ1-6; D gene ambiguous. Germline V lookup: CDR1 SGHTA, CDR2 FQGNSA. CDR3 size: 12 residues. With 2 bases removed from V and 6 bases from J, the gap between germline ends came to 2 bases.

The rearrangement links TRBV5-1 to TRBJ2-5; 10 nucleotides line up with TRBD2. The trim removed 4 bases at V and 2 bases at J, leaving 14 bases unmatched. The CDR3 has 18 amino acids. The germline gives CDR1 SGHRS, CDR2 YFSETQ. In nucleotides, the CDR3 is TGCGCCAGCAGCCCCCGCCGGACTAGCGGTTTTATTCAAGAGACCCAGTACTTC. It is translated as CASSPRRTSGFIQETQYF.

This clone was observed many times. This sequence joins TRBV19 and TRBJ1-2, with no clear D. Looked up from germline, CDR1 is LNHDA and CDR2 is SQIVND (reference sequence). V dropped 1 base and J dropped 7 bases, with 13 bases sitting between them. The CDR3 totals 14 residues. For the CDR3, the DNA is TGTGCCAGTAGTATAGCGTCGGGGTCCTCTGGCTACACCTTC. It is translated as CASSIASGSSGYTF.

This chain uses TRBV3-1 (or the pseudogene TRBV3-2) with TRBJ1-6; D might be TRBD1 (6 bases). The germline V gene encodes CDR1 LGHDT and CDR2 YNNKEL (reference sequence). The CDR3 loop spans 14 amino acids. Deletions cut 4 bases from V and 10 bases from J, with 14 bases between. CDR3 sequence: CASSPQGWDSPLHF. DNA of the CDR3: TGTGCCAGCAGCCCACAGGGTTGGGACTCACCCCTCCACTTT.

CDR3 amino acids: CASIGATGLSNYGYTF. The CDR3 bases are TGTGCCAGCATTGGGGCCACAGGCCTATCTAACTATGGCTACACCTTC. The chain has TRBV28 and TRBJ1-2, with D possibly being TRBD1 (5 bases). This CDR3 comprises 16 residues. The V and J ends lost 7 bases and 0 bases respectively, with 18 bases between them. CDR1 MDHEN and CDR2 SYDVKM come from the germline V gene.

V gene TRBV6-2 or TRBV6-3 combines with J gene TRBJ2-4; D is unresolved. Germline lookup yields CDR1 MNHEY and CDR2 SVGEGT. V was shortened by 6 bases and J by 8 bases, with 11 bases between the two germline ends. The CDR3 consists of 12 residues. CDR3 sequence: CASSQTRHIQYF. In nucleotides, the CDR3 is TGTGCCAGCAGCCAGACCAGGCACATTCAGTACTTC.

In this sample, this clone turned up once. The chain carries TRBV19 and TRBJ2-3; possibly TRBD2 for D (6 bases). Germline lookup yields CDR1 LNHDA and CDR2 SQIVND (reference sequence). CDR3 length: 15 residues. Between the trimmed V and J ends, which lost 0 bases and 6 bases, there was a span of 13 bases. CDR3 nucleotides: TGTGCCAGTAGTATAGATCAAAGTCTAGCGGATACGCAGTATTTT. Its translation is CASSIDQSLADTQYF.

The V and J genes are TRBV14 and TRBJ2-7, with 13 nucleotides matching TRBD2. Germline CDR1 reads SGHDN; CDR2 reads FVKESK. Trimming cost V 6 bases and J 6 bases; bases outside gene matches: 5. The CDR3 extends over 14 amino acids. CDR3 sequence (DNA): TGTGCCAGCAGAACTAGCGGGAGGGCCTCCGAGCAGTACTTC. It specifies CASRTSGRASEQYF.

Only one count was recorded for this clone. This chain connects TRBV10-1 to TRBJ2-3, with D possibly being TRBD2 (6 bases). The germline CDR1 and CDR2 sequences are WNHNN and SYGVQD (reference sequence). Deletions cut 8 bases from V and 2 bases from J, with 17 bases between. CDR3 length equals 15 residues. In DNA, the CDR3 is TGCGCCAGCGCTATGGGGGGACGCCACACAGATACGCAGTATTTT. Its protein product is CASAMGGRHTDTQYF.

This clone showed up just once. The chain uses TRBV7-8 and TRBJ2-3, with 12 bases lining up with TRBD1. V shed 7 bases and J 10 bases; nucleotides not matched to a gene: 12. CDR1 is SGHVS, CDR2 FQNEAQ, per germline. This CDR3 spans 15 amino acids. This CDR3 is CASILGTGGSSAQYF. Here the CDR3 DNA reads TGTGCCAGCATCCTGGGGACAGGGGGCTCTTCAGCGCAGTATTTT.

The chain carries TRBV4-2 and TRBJ2-1, with 8 bases lining up with TRBD2. The V and J ends lost 0 bases and 8 bases, in that order; junction bases with no gene match: 9. The CDR3 consists of 16 residues. Looked up from germline, CDR1 is LGHNA and CDR2 is YNFKEQ. This CDR3 reads CASSQELQREFDEQFF. DNA of the CDR3: TGTGCCAGCAGCCAAGAGCTCCAGCGGGAGTTCGATGAGCAGTTCTTC.